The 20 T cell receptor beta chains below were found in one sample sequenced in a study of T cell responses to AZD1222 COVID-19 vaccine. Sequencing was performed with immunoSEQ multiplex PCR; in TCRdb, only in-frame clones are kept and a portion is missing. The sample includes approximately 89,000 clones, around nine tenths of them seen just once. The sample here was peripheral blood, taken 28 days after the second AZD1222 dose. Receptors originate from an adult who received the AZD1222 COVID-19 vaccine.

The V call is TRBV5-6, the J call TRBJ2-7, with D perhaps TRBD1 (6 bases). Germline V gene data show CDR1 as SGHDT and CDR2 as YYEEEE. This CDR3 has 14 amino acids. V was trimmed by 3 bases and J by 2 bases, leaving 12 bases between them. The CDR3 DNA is TGTGCCAGCAGCTCGTTGAGGGGGACCTACGAGCAGTACTTC. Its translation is CASSSLRGTYEQYF.

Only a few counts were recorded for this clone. The DNA for the CDR3 is TGTGCCAGCAGTTACGGGGGCACAGATACGCAGTATTTT. Translated, it gives CASSYGGTDTQYF. The chain couples TRBV6-6 to TRBJ2-3; D remains unclear. Germline CDR1 reads MNHNY; CDR2 reads SVGAGI (reference sequence). The CDR3 has 13 residues. The V end lost 2 bases, the J end lost 1 base, and 4 bases lay between the germline ends.

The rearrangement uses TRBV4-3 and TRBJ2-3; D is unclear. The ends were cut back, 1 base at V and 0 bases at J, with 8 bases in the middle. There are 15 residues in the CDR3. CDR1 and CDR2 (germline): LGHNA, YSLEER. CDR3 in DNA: TGCGCCAGCAGCCAAGGGGCCCAGAGCACAGATACGCAGTATTTT. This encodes CASSQGAQSTDTQYF.

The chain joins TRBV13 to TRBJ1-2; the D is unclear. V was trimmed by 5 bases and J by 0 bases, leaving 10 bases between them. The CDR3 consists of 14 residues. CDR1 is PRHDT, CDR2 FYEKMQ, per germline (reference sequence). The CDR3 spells CASSGRSTNYGYTF. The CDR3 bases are TGTGCCAGCAGCGGCCGGAGCACTAACTATGGCTACACCTTC.

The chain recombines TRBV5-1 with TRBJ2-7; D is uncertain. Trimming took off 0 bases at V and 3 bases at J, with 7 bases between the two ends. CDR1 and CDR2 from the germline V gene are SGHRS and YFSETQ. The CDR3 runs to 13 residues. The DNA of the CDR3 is TGCGCCAGCAGCTTGGCAGGATTCTACGAGCAGTACTTC. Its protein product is CASSLAGFYEQYF.

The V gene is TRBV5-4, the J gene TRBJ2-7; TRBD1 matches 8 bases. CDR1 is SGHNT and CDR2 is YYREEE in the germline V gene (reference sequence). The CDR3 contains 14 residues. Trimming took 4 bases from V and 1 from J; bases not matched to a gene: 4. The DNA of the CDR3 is TGTGCCAGCAGCGCAACAGGGGGGTCCTACGAGCAGTACTTC. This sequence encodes CASSATGGSYEQYF.

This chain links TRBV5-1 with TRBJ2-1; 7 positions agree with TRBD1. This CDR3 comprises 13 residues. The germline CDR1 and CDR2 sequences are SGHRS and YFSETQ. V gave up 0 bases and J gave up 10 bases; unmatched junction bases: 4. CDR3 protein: CASSLGDSREQFF. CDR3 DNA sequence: TGCGCCAGCAGCTTGGGGGACAGCCGCGAGCAGTTCTTC.

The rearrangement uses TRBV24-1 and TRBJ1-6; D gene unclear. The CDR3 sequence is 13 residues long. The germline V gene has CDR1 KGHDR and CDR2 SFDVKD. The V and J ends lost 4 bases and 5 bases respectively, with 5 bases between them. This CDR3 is CATSEYHNSPLHF. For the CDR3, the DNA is TGTGCCACCAGTGAATACCATAATTCACCCCTCCACTTT.

The CDR3: CASSLDPSGNQPQHF. CDR3 nucleotide sequence: TGTGCCAGCAGCTTAGACCCTTCGGGTAATCAGCCCCAGCATTTT. This sequence joins TRBV11-2 and TRBJ1-5; D is ambiguous. Germline CDR1 is SGHAT and CDR2 is FQNNGV. The CDR3 sequence is 15 residues long. V lost 0 bases, J lost 4 bases, and 10 bases lay in between.

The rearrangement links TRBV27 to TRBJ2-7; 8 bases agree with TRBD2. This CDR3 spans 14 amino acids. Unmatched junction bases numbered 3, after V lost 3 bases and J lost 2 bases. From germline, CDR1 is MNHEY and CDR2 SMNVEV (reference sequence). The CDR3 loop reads CASSLAGGPYEQYF. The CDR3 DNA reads TGTGCCAGCAGTTTGGCGGGGGGCCCCTACGAGCAGTACTTC.

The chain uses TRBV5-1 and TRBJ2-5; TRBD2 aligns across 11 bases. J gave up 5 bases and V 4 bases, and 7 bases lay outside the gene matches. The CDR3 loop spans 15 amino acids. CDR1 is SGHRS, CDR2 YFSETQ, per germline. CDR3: CASSRRLAGTETQYF. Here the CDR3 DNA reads TGCGCCAGCAGCCGCCGACTAGCGGGGACGGAGACCCAGTACTTC.

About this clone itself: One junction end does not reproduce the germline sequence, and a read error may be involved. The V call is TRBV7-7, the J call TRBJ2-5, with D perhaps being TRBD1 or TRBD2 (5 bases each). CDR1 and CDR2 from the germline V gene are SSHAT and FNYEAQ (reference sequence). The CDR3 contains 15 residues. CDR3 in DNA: TGTGCTAGCAGCCCCCAGCCCCGAGGGGAAGAGACCCAGTACTTC. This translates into CASSPQPRGEETQYF.

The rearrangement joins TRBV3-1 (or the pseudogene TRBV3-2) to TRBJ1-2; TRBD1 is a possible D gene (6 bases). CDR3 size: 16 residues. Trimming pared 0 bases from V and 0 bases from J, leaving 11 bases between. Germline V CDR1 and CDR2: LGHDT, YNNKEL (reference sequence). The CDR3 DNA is TGTGCCAGCAGCCAAGATGTGGCAGGGGCTAACTATGGCTACACCTTC. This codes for CASSQDVAGANYGYTF.

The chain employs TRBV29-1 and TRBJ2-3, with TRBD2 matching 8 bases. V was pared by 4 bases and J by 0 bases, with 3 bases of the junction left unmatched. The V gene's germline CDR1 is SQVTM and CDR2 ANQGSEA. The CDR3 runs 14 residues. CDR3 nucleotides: TGCAGCGTTGCTAGCGGGTCTAGCACAGATACGCAGTATTTT. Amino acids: CSVASGSSTDTQYF.

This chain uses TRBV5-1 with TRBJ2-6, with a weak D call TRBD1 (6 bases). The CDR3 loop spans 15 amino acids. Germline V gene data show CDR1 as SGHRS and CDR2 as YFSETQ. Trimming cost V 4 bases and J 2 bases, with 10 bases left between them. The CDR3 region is CASSLSGAGANVLTF. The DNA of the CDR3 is TGCGCCAGCAGCCTTTCAGGGGCTGGGGCCAACGTCCTGACTTTC.

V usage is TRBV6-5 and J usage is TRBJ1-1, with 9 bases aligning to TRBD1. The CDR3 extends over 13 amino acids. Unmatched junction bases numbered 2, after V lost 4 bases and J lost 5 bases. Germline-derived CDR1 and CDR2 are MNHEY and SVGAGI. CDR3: CASSWDRATEAFF. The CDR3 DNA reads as TGTGCCAGCAGTTGGGACAGGGCTACTGAAGCTTTCTTT.

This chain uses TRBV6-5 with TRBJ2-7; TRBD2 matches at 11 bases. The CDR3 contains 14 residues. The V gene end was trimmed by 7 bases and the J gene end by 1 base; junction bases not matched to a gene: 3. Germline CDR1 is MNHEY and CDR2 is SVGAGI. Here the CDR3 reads CASTGTSGSYEQYF. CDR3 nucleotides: TGTGCCAGCACCGGGACTAGCGGATCCTACGAGCAGTACTTC.

The CDR3 coding sequence is TGTGCCAGCGGACGACAGAACCCCAGGGACTATGGCTACACCTTC. Translation gives CASGRQNPRDYGYTF. The chain has TRBV21-1 and TRBJ1-2; the D call TRBD1 from the table was never checked on the DNA. TRBV21-1 is a listed pseudogene. The CDR3 is 15 amino acids.

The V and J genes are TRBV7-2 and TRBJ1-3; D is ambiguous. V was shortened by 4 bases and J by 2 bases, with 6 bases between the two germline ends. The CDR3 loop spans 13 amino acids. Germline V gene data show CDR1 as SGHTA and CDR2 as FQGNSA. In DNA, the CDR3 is TGTGCCAGCAGCTACGGGCCTGGAAACACCATATATTTT. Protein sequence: CASSYGPGNTIYF.

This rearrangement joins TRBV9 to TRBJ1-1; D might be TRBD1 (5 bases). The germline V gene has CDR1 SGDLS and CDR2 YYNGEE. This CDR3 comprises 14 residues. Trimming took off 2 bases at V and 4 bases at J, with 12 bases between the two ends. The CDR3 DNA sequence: TGTGCCAGCAGCGTTTCGACAGACAGCACTGAAGCTTTCTTT. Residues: CASSVSTDSTEAFF.